These 17 T cell receptor beta chains came from one sample sequenced in a study of read filtering for tumor transcriptome and immune sequencing (TCRdb year 2020). Sequencing was performed on an Illumina HiSeq 4000. The Immunoverse kit was used to build TCR libraries from approximately 410 ng RNA, with molecular barcoded adaptors covering alpha/delta and beta/gamma chains. Using fastp trimming at Q25 and MiXCR clonotype assembly, TCRdb reanalyzed the public sequencing data and kept in-frame beta chains. Here each entry gathers all rows of one CDR3 protein and keeps the most common genes and DNA. This sample has about 86,000 distinct CDR3 sequences in its table, and 9% to 15% of those were observed once. 15% of the sample is taken by the ten largest. The sequencing sample was made of a population of CD138-negative cells sorted from bone marrow. Per the publication, the cell subset or site label means: bone marrow mononuclear cells depleted of CD138+ plasma/myeloma cells by negative magnetic selection. The receptor source for this set is a donor aged 40 or older with multiple myeloma.

In this sample, this clonotype turned up many times. The chain couples TRBV7-9 to TRBJ2-2; D uncertain. V lost 1 base, J lost 0 bases, and 6 bases lay in between. The CDR3 spans 15 residues. CDR1 is SEHNR, CDR2 FQNEAQ, per germline (reference sequence). The CDR3 region has the DNA TGTGCCAGCAGCTTAGGGTCGACGAACACCGGGGAGCTGTTTTTT. Its translation is CASSLGSTNTGELFF. The full variable domain, in which reference TRBV7-9 and TRBJ2-2 provide the parts outside the CDR3, is DTGVSQNPRHKITKRGQNVTFRCDPISEHNRLYWYRQTLGQGPEFLTYFQNEAQLEKSRLLSDRFSAERPKGSFSTLEIQRTEQGDSAMYLCASSLGSTNTGELFFGEGSRLTVL.

The V and J genes are TRBV10-3 and TRBJ1-5; D is uncertain. CDR3 size: 13 residues. Germline lookup yields CDR1 ENHRY and CDR2 SYGVKD. V dropped 2 bases and J dropped 5 bases, with 7 bases sitting between them. Here the CDR3 reads CAISENYYQPQHF. The CDR3 DNA follows: TGTGCCATCAGTGAGAACTACTATCAGCCCCAGCATTTT.

As to this clonotype: The junction departs from the called germline gene at one end, perhaps through a read error. The chain links TRBV15 to TRBJ2-1; TRBD2 matches at 9 bases. Germline V lookup: CDR1 LNHNV, CDR2 YYDKDF (reference sequence). The CDR3 has 17 amino acids. The CDR3 here is CAASRDSAGGPNNEQFF. The CDR3, as DNA: TGTGCCGCCAGCAGAGATTCGGCGGGAGGGCCAAACAATGAGCAGTTCTTC.

This clonotype was counted ten times or more. DNA of the CDR3: TGCAGTGCTAGTAGTAGGCGGAGCTCCTACAATGAGCAGTTCTTC. Translated, it gives CSASSRRSSYNEQFF. The genes are TRBV20-1 and TRBJ2-1; no firm D call. The V gene's germline CDR1 is DFQATT and CDR2 SNEGSKA (reference sequence). Trimming cost V 3 bases and J 0 bases, with 12 bases left between them. The CDR3 contains 15 residues.

In its sample, this clonotype was seen many times. This chain connects TRBV5-1 to TRBJ2-7, with D uncertain. The CDR3 covers 15 residues. Trimming cost V 0 bases and J 0 bases, with 10 bases left between them. Germline CDR1 is SGHRS and CDR2 is YFSETQ. CDR3 residues: CASSLGVSLSYEQYF. The CDR3 DNA sequence: TGCGCCAGCAGCTTGGGGGTGTCCCTCTCCTACGAGCAGTACTTC.

In this sample, this clonotype turned up many times. This sequence joins TRBV5-1 and TRBJ2-3, with 7 bases that match TRBD1. V gave up 0 bases and J gave up 5 bases; unmatched junction bases: 3. Looked up from germline, CDR1 is SGHRS and CDR2 is YFSETQ. The CDR3 has 14 amino acids. In nucleotides, the CDR3 is TGCGCCAGCAGCTTGGAGGGGGCAGGAGATACGCAGTATTTT. Its translation is CASSLEGAGDTQYF. Filled out from reference TRBV5-1 and TRBJ2-3, the complete variable domain reads KAGVTQTPRYLIKTRGQQVTLSCSPISGHRSVSWYQQTPGQGLQFLFEYFSETQRNKGNFPGRFSGRQFSNSRSEMNVSTLELGDSALYLCASSLEGAGDTQYFGPGTRLTVL.

This clonotype has a count of ten or more. A single base separates this from a much larger clone, so it may be a read error. This chain uses TRBV3-1 with TRBJ2-1; D remains ambiguous. The CDR3 consists of 11 residues. CDR1 is LGHDT and CDR2 is YNNKEL in the germline V gene (reference sequence). For the CDR3, the DNA is TGTGCCAGCAGCCAATCGAATGTGCAGTTCTTC. This translates into CASSQSNVQFF.

This clonotype has at least ten counts. This chain joins TRBV6-2 or TRBV6-3 and TRBJ1-1; D not resolved. The CDR3 contains 14 residues. Germline CDR1 reads MNHEY; CDR2 reads SVGEGT. V lost 1 base, J lost 4 bases, and 10 bases lay in between. CDR3 coding DNA: TGTGCCAGCAGTTACTTTACAGCCGGCACTGAAGCTTTCTTT. This encodes CASSYFTAGTEAFF.

The gene calls are TRBV10-3 and TRBJ2-7; D may be TRBD1 (6 bases). The CDR3 length is 14 residues. CDR1 and CDR2 from the germline V gene are ENHRY and SYGVKD. The germline V and J ends were trimmed by 6 bases and 2 bases, with 14 bases remaining between them. The CDR3, as DNA: TGTGCCATCAGCAGCCCGACAGGTACCTACGAGCAGTACTTC. Residues: CAISSPTGTYEQYF.

Ten or more counts support this clonotype. The chain joins TRBV20-1 to TRBJ2-7; D might be TRBD2 (7 bases). This CDR3 has 14 amino acids. The germline CDR1 and CDR2 sequences are DFQATT and SNEGSKA (reference sequence). V lost 5 bases and J lost 4, with 18 bases in between. CDR3 residues: CSAPEGGGVYEQYF. The DNA of the CDR3 is TGCAGTGCTCCGGAGGGGGGAGGGGTTTACGAGCAGTACTTC.

This clonotype was seen at least ten times. The CDR3 region is CASSGLVSTDTQYF. The CDR3 DNA reads as TGTGCCAGCTCTGGACTAGTCAGCACAGATACGCAGTATTTT. This chain joins TRBV11-2 and TRBJ2-3, with TRBD2 identical over 7 bases. CDR1 and CDR2 (germline): SGHAT, FQNNGV. V lost 8 bases, J lost 0 bases, and 5 bases stayed unmatched. CDR3 length equals 14 residues.

This rearrangement joins TRBV5-1 to TRBJ2-7; 7 bases agree with TRBD1. This CDR3 has 14 residues. Per the germline V gene, CDR1 is SGHRS and CDR2 is YFSETQ. J was trimmed by 3 bases and V by 4 bases; bases with no gene match: 7. In nucleotides, the CDR3 is TGCGCCAGCAGCCAGACAGGGTTCGGCTACGAGCAGTACTTC. This encodes CASSQTGFGYEQYF. Complete variable domain (other parts from reference TRBV5-1 and TRBJ2-7): KAGVTQTPRYLIKTRGQQVTLSCSPISGHRSVSWYQQTPGQGLQFLFEYFSETQRNKGNFPGRFSGRQFSNSRSEMNVSTLELGDSALYLCASSQTGFGYEQYFGPGTRLTVT.

This clonotype was seen more than once but under ten times. Since a much larger clone is just one base distant, this may be a read error. This rearrangement joins TRBV20-1 to TRBJ1-2, with 8 bases matching TRBD1. Germline assignment: CDR1 DFQATT and CDR2 SNEGSKA (reference sequence). CDR3 length: 15 amino acids. Trimming took 3 bases from V and 5 from J; bases not matched to a gene: 11. This CDR3 reads CSASSLDQGAYGYTF. CDR3 in DNA: TGCAGTGCTAGTTCCCTCGACCAGGGGGCGTATGGCTACACCTTC.

This clonotype occurred many times. The rearrangement joins TRBV3-1 to TRBJ2-1, with 10 bases fitting TRBD2. The germline CDR1 and CDR2 sequences are LGHDT and YNNKEL (reference sequence). Unmatched junction bases numbered 11, after V lost 0 bases and J lost 15 bases. The CDR3 has 15 residues. CDR3 loop: CASSQDASGRASAFF. The CDR3 nucleotides read TGTGCCAGCAGCCAAGATGCCAGCGGGAGGGCCTCGGCGTTCTTC.

The chain couples TRBV6-1 to TRBJ2-3, with D tentatively TRBD1 (5 bases). The CDR3 is 14 residues long. V was pared by 3 bases and J by 2 bases, with 9 bases between. Germline CDR1 is MNHNS and CDR2 is SASEGT. The CDR3 bases are TGTGCCAGCAGTGAGGGGCTACTCACAGATACGCAGTATTTT. Protein product: CASSEGLLTDTQYF.

This clonotype was seen repeatedly, ten times or more. The CDR3 here is CSGGTDFNEQFF. The CDR3 DNA follows: TGCAGCGGGGGGACAGATTTCAATGAGCAGTTCTTC. The rearrangement links TRBV29-1 to TRBJ2-1; TRBD1 agrees at 7 bases. Germline assignment: CDR1 SQVTM and CDR2 ANQGSEA. The CDR3 has 12 amino acids. Trimming cost V 7 bases and J 6 bases; bases outside gene matches: 6.

This clonotype occurred many times. The genes are TRBV20-1 and TRBJ2-5; D remains ambiguous. V lost 3 bases and J lost 6, with 14 bases in between. The CDR3 runs 13 residues. In germline, CDR1 is DFQATT, CDR2 SNEGSKA (reference sequence). The CDR3 reads CSASYPISQTQYF. The CDR3, as DNA: TGCAGTGCTAGTTATCCGATCAGCCAGACCCAGTACTTC.